These 20 T cell receptor beta chains came from one sample sequenced in a study of control samples from healthy donors and cancer patients. The protocol was immunoSEQ multiplex PCR, while the TCRdb copy is restricted to in-frame clones and leaves out a portion. This table holds 100,000 to 150,000 clones, roughly 89% found once. The specimen sequenced was PBMCs. The receptors derive from a man aged 50 to 59 with head and neck cancer.

This sequence joins TRBV25-1 and TRBJ2-2; D uncertain. CDR1 and CDR2 (germline): MGHDK, SYGVNS. The CDR3 length is 16 residues. V lost 3 bases, J lost 6 bases, and 17 bases lay in between. The CDR3: CASSDYGSKGAGELFF. The CDR3 DNA sequence: TGTGCCAGCAGTGACTATGGCAGTAAGGGCGCCGGGGAGCTGTTTTTT. The full variable domain, completed using reference TRBV25-1 and TRBJ2-2, is EADIYQTPRYLVIGTGKKITLECSQTMGHDKMYWYQQDPGMELHLIHYSYGVNSTEKGDLSSESTVSRIRTEHFPLTLESARPSHTSQYLCASSDYGSKGAGELFFGEGSRLTVL.

The sample holds one count of this clone. The chain carries TRBV12-3 or TRBV12-4 and TRBJ2-1, with a weak D call TRBD2 (5 bases). The CDR3 totals 13 residues. V was shortened by 4 bases and J by 8 bases, with 12 bases between the two germline ends. CDR3: CASSYLAMDEQFF. DNA of the CDR3: TGTGCCAGCAGTTATCTAGCTATGGATGAGCAGTTCTTC.

This clone was found many times. This chain links TRBV18 with TRBJ1-4, with 7 nucleotides matching TRBD1. Losses at the gene ends were 2 bases for V and 2 bases for J; bases not matched to a gene: 5. Germline V gene lookup returns CDR1 KGHSH and CDR2 LQKENI. The CDR3 loop spans 16 amino acids. CDR3 DNA sequence: TGTGCCAGCTCACCAAGGGGGCGGACGACTAATGAAAAACTGTTTTTT. Its translation is CASSPRGRTTNEKLFF.

CDR3 in amino acids: CASSHRGSSYEQYF. CDR3 in DNA: TGTGCCAGCAGTCACAGGGGGAGCTCCTACGAGCAGTACTTC. The V gene is TRBV6-5, the J gene TRBJ2-7; 8 bases map to TRBD1. CDR3 length equals 14 residues. Trimming removed 5 bases from V and 0 bases from J; junction bases left unmatched: 3. The germline V gene has CDR1 MNHEY and CDR2 SVGAGI.

V and J are TRBV7-9 and TRBJ1-1; no clear D gene. The germline V gene has CDR1 SEHNR and CDR2 FQNEAQ (reference sequence). This CDR3 is built from 15 residues. Trimming cost V 5 bases and J 5 bases, with 18 bases left between them. In nucleotides, the CDR3 is TGTGCCAGCAGCCAACAACAAGGGTTAGGAACTGAAGCTTTCTTT. It encodes CASSQQQGLGTEAFF.

V is TRBV5-1 and J is TRBJ1-4, with D hard to call. CDR1 SGHRS and CDR2 YFSETQ come from the germline V gene. V was trimmed by 4 bases and J by 8 bases, leaving 18 bases between them. This CDR3 comprises 15 residues. CDR3 sequence (DNA): TGCGCCAGCAGCCTTGGGTCAACCGGGAGGGAAAAACTGTTTTTT. It is translated as CASSLGSTGREKLFF.

This sequence joins TRBV28 and TRBJ2-5, with TRBD1 as a possible D gene (5 bases). V was cut by 5 bases and J by 3 bases, with 13 bases left in between. From germline, CDR1 is MDHEN and CDR2 SYDVKM. CDR3 length: 14 residues. The CDR3 sequence is CASSRPQGKETQYF. In DNA form, the CDR3 reads TGTGCCAGCAGTCGACCCCAGGGAAAAGAGACCCAGTACTTC.

The CDR3 spells CASSPVGRGANVLTF. The DNA of the CDR3 is TGTGCCAGCAGCCCCGTAGGCCGGGGGGCCAACGTCCTGACTTTC. The chain links TRBV3-1 (or the pseudogene TRBV3-2) to TRBJ2-6; D call uncertain. This CDR3 has 15 amino acids. In germline, CDR1 is LGHDT, CDR2 YNNKEL (reference sequence). V was trimmed by 4 bases and J by 4 bases, leaving 11 bases between them.

The CDR3 protein is CASSGLSASSYNEQFF. The CDR3 nucleotides are TGTGCCAGCAGTGGGCTCAGCGCGAGCTCCTACAATGAGCAGTTCTTC. J is TRBJ2-1 and V is TRBV6-1; D remains unclear. The CDR3 loop spans 16 amino acids. V lost 4 bases to trimming and J lost 0 bases, with 13 bases between them. In germline, CDR1 is MNHNS, CDR2 SASEGT.

V is TRBV10-3 and J is TRBJ2-5; the D gene could be TRBD1 or TRBD2 (5 bases each). The CDR3 sequence is 12 residues long. The V gene lost 8 bases and the J gene lost 3 bases, with 10 bases spanning the gap. Germline V gives CDR1 ENHRY, CDR2 SYGVKD. The CDR3 sequence is CAISGTEETQYF. The CDR3, as DNA: TGTGCCATCTCCGGGACGGAAGAGACCCAGTACTTC.

J is TRBJ2-7 and V is TRBV2, with 10 nucleotides matching TRBD1. Germline V CDR1 and CDR2: SNHLY, FYNNEI. V trimming: 5 bases; J trimming: 2 bases; junction bases outside the gene matches: 6. The CDR3 has 15 residues. The CDR3 nucleotides are TGTGCCAGCAGTCCCCGGACAGGGGGACCCTACGAGCAGTACTTC. Residues: CASSPRTGGPYEQYF.

This sequence joins TRBV7-2 and TRBJ2-3; the D gene is possibly TRBD2 (5 bases). This CDR3 comprises 15 residues. CDR1 is SGHTA and CDR2 is FQGNSA in the germline V gene. With 8 bases removed from V and 4 bases from J, the gap between germline ends came to 19 bases. CDR3 sequence (DNA): TGTGCCAGCGGCGGACGTGGGAGCATCTCAGATACGCAGTATTTT. Encoded protein: CASGGRGSISDTQYF.

This rearrangement joins TRBV29-1 to TRBJ2-7, with a possible D match to TRBD2 (6 bases). The CDR3 is 14 residues long. Germline V gene lookup returns CDR1 SQVTM and CDR2 ANQGSEA. Deletions cut 5 bases from V and 0 bases from J, with 14 bases between. This CDR3 is CSVWSAGSSYEQYF. In DNA, the CDR3 is TGCAGCGTTTGGTCGGCGGGGAGCTCCTACGAGCAGTACTTC.

V gene TRBV5-1 combines with J gene TRBJ2-5; D remains ambiguous. Germline CDR1 SGHRS, CDR2 YFSETQ. V was cut by 0 bases and J by 1 base, with 7 bases left in between. The CDR3 is 14 residues long. CDR3 protein: CASSLGSSQETQYF. CDR3 DNA sequence: TGCGCCAGCAGCTTGGGGTCCAGCCAAGAGACCCAGTACTTC.

This clone was counted a single time. The chain combines TRBV4-2 with TRBJ1-2, with D possibly being TRBD1 (5 bases). V was trimmed by 1 base and J by 3 bases, leaving 15 bases between them. Germline V CDR1 and CDR2: LGHNA, YNFKEQ. CDR3 length equals 16 residues. The CDR3 here is CASSQGREQAHYGYTF. The CDR3 DNA reads as TGTGCCAGCAGCCAAGGCCGGGAACAGGCTCACTATGGCTACACCTTC.

The genes are TRBV6-5 and TRBJ2-7, with 9 bases that match TRBD1. The CDR3 is made up of 15 amino acids. Germline V CDR1 and CDR2: MNHEY, SVGAGI. The V gene end was trimmed by 1 base and the J gene end by 5 bases; junction bases not matched to a gene: 6. As DNA, the CDR3 is TGTGCCAGCAGTTACTTGGGACAGGGTCTACACGAGCAGTACTTC. Protein: CASSYLGQGLHEQYF.

This clone was observed once. The chain employs TRBV15 and TRBJ2-7; D perhaps matches TRBD1 (6 bases). V shed 0 bases and J shed 4 bases, with 7 bases lying between them. The CDR3 has 13 amino acids. The V gene's germline CDR1 is LNHNV and CDR2 YYDKDF (reference sequence). The CDR3 reads CATSRDQGYEQYF. CDR3 DNA: TGTGCCACCAGCAGAGATCAGGGGTACGAGCAGTACTTC.

The V call is TRBV14, the J call TRBJ2-7; TRBD1 agrees at 8 bases. J gave up 3 bases and V 4 bases, and 14 bases lay outside the gene matches. The V gene's germline CDR1 is SGHDN and CDR2 FVKESK. The CDR3 totals 17 residues. Here the CDR3 DNA reads TGTGCCAGCAGCCCCTCCGGCCGGGACAGGCCCGACTACGAGCAGTACTTC. The encoded protein is CASSPSGRDRPDYEQYF.

The gene calls are TRBV6-1 and TRBJ2-3; 8 nucleotides agree with TRBD1. CDR1 MNHNS and CDR2 SASEGT come from the germline V gene. This CDR3 has 17 amino acids. The junction had 9 bases not matched to a gene; V was cut back by 0 bases and J by 4 bases. The CDR3 reads CASSEALGRGRADTQYF. The DNA for the CDR3 is TGTGCCAGCAGTGAAGCGCTCGGCAGGGGGCGCGCAGATACGCAGTATTTT.

This rearrangement joins TRBV6-5 to TRBJ2-3; 8 nucleotides match TRBD1. The trim removed 6 bases at V and 4 bases at J, leaving 9 bases unmatched. The CDR3 runs to 15 residues. CDR1 is MNHEY and CDR2 is SVGAGI in the germline V gene. CDR3 nucleotides: TGTGCCAGCAGCCAATCAGGACAGGGTGCAGATACGCAGTATTTT. It is translated as CASSQSGQGADTQYF.